The 19 T cell receptor beta chains below come from one sample, sequenced in a study of T cell repertoires in cytomegalovirus infection. Their cognate antigens are unknown. TCRdb fed the reads into MiXCR, producing one record per CDR3 protein. The repertoire holds approximately 470,000 distinct CDR3 sequences, with under 55% as singletons. The sequenced sample was cultured PBMCs, obtained from culture after CMV antigen stimulation. These receptors came from a human donor in good health (CMV status not recorded). Some clones in this sample may be carry-over from other donors' samples.

This chain links TRBV12-3 or TRBV12-4 with TRBJ2-1, with D perhaps matching TRBD2 (5 bases). The CDR3 spans 16 residues. Trimming cost V 1 base and J 8 bases, with 18 bases left between them. Here the CDR3 reads CASSLGAPISGYEQFF. The CDR3 DNA is TGTGCCAGCAGTTTAGGGGCCCCGATCAGCGGATATGAGCAGTTCTTC.

The rearrangement joins TRBV2 to TRBJ2-7; 7 nucleotides align to TRBD2. Germline CDR1 reads SNHLY; CDR2 reads FYNNEI. The CDR3 has 14 amino acids. V lost 7 bases, J lost 8 bases, and 14 bases stayed unmatched. The CDR3 coding sequence is TGTGCCAGCATGGGGGGGGAATCGGCCGGCAAGCAGTACTTC. Protein: CASMGGESAGKQYF.

The chain couples TRBV7-2 to TRBJ1-4, with 7 nucleotides matching TRBD1. CDR1 SGHTA and CDR2 FQGNSA come from the germline V gene. With 5 bases clipped from V and 1 base from J, the junction kept 7 bases outside the gene matches. This CDR3 spans 16 amino acids. CDR3 coding DNA: TGTGCCAGCAGCCCTGACAGGGTCGGAACTAATGAAAAACTGTTTTTT. Translated: CASSPDRVGTNEKLFF.

J is TRBJ2-6 and V is TRBV2, with D hard to call. The CDR3 consists of 14 residues. The germline V gene encodes CDR1 SNHLY and CDR2 FYNNEI. V shed 10 bases and J shed 0 bases, with 10 bases lying between them. In DNA, the CDR3 is TGTGCCACCCTAGTTCGCTCTGGGGCCAACGTCCTGACTTTC. Translation: CATLVRSGANVLTF.

The gene calls are TRBV2 and TRBJ1-3, with D perhaps matching TRBD1 (5 bases). CDR1 and CDR2 (germline): SNHLY, FYNNEI. Trimming took off 4 bases at V and 0 bases at J, with 13 bases between the two ends. The CDR3 contains 16 residues. The CDR3 loop reads CASSALLGHSGNTIYF. The CDR3 DNA follows: TGTGCCAGCAGTGCCCTACTAGGACACTCTGGAAACACCATATATTTT.

V and J are TRBV7-6 and TRBJ2-2; D unresolved. V shed 0 bases and J shed 4 bases, with 15 bases lying between them. Germline CDR1 and CDR2: SGHVS and FNYEAQ. There are 17 residues in the CDR3. The CDR3 is CASSLAVSGSRTGELFF. Here the CDR3 DNA reads TGTGCCAGCAGCTTAGCGGTGTCGGGTTCCCGCACCGGGGAGCTGTTTTTT.

This clonotype was detected only a few times. The CDR3 DNA reads TGTGCCAGCGGTATCGCCTACGAGCAGTACTTC. This sequence encodes CASGIAYEQYF. The J gene is TRBJ2-7, the V gene TRBV7-2; D is unclear. Germline loops: CDR1 SGHTA, CDR2 FQGNSA. The CDR3 extends over 11 amino acids. Trimming took 8 bases from V and 2 from J, leaving 7 bases between them.

Turning to this clonotype: This may be a read error, as it is one base from a much larger clone. The rearrangement links TRBV7-2 to TRBJ1-2; 10 nucleotides align to TRBD1. With 5 bases clipped from V and 0 bases from J, the junction kept 12 bases outside the gene matches. CDR3 length: 18 amino acids. The germline V gene encodes CDR1 SGHTA and CDR2 FQGNSA. CDR3 residues: CASSPKSETGGANYGYTF. CDR3 nucleotides: TGTGCCAGCAGCCCAAAGTCCGAGACAGGGGGCGCTAACTATGGCTACACCTTC. Together with reference TRBV7-2 and TRBJ1-2, the CDR3 gives the full variable domain: GAGVSQSPSNKVTEKGKDVELRCDPISGHTALYWYRQSLGQGLEFLIYFQGNSAPDKSGLPSDRFSAERTGGSVSTLTIQRTQQEDSAVYLCASSPKSETGGANYGYTFGSGTRLTVV.

This chain links TRBV6-2 or TRBV6-3 with TRBJ2-3, with D hard to call. This CDR3 comprises 13 residues. Germline V gene sequence: CDR1 MNHEY, CDR2 SVGEGT. The V end lost 6 bases, the J end lost 0 bases, and 7 bases lay between the germline ends. DNA for the CDR3: TGTGCCAGCAGGACCTATAGCACAGATACGCAGTATTTT. It translates to CASRTYSTDTQYF.

The rearrangement links TRBV4-3 to TRBJ2-7; D is ambiguous. The CDR3 sequence is 16 residues long. V was clipped by 6 bases and J by 0 bases, with 18 bases between them. Per the germline V gene, CDR1 is LGHNA and CDR2 is YSLEER. CDR3 DNA: TGCGCCAGCAGGAGGTTCGGCCTCTTGGGCTCCTACGAGCAGTACTTC. It specifies CASRRFGLLGSYEQYF.

This clonotype was detected only a few times. The chain employs TRBV7-2 and TRBJ1-1; possible D gene TRBD1, 5 bases. The CDR3 length is 15 residues. Germline-derived CDR1 and CDR2 are SGHTA and FQGNSA. The ends were cut back, 1 base at V and 7 bases at J, with 16 bases in the middle. CDR3 DNA sequence: TGTGCCAGCAGCTTAGGGTCCGACAGTCGAATTGAAGCTTTCTTT. Amino acids: CASSLGSDSRIEAFF.

The chain recombines TRBV12-3 or TRBV12-4 with TRBJ2-1; D perhaps matches TRBD1 (5 bases). V shed 5 bases and J shed 0 bases, with 14 bases lying between them. CDR3 length: 16 residues. Here the CDR3 DNA reads TGTGCCAGCAGTCCCTCGACAGCCATCTCCTACAATGAGCAGTTCTTC. Translating it yields CASSPSTAISYNEQFF.

V is TRBV7-2 and J is TRBJ1-4, with TRBD1 matching over 8 bases. CDR3 length: 14 amino acids. The trim removed 5 bases at V and 5 bases at J, leaving 4 bases unmatched. Per the germline V gene, CDR1 is SGHTA and CDR2 is FQGNSA. The CDR3 loop reads CASSADRANEKLFF. The CDR3 bases are TGTGCCAGCAGCGCGGACAGGGCAAATGAAAAACTGTTTTTT.

The rearrangement joins TRBV15 to TRBJ2-3; perhaps TRBD2 as D (6 bases). Trimming shortened V by 0 bases and J by 6 bases, and 13 bases separated the two germline ends. CDR3 size: 15 residues. In germline, CDR1 is LNHNV, CDR2 YYDKDF (reference sequence). The CDR3 sequence: CATSRDRGGWDTQYF. The CDR3 DNA reads as TGTGCCACCAGCAGAGATCGAGGAGGGTGGGATACGCAGTATTTT.

The chain carries TRBV7-2 and TRBJ2-5, with 8 bases matching TRBD2. The trim removed 0 bases at V and 4 bases at J, leaving 4 bases unmatched. The germline V gene has CDR1 SGHTA and CDR2 FQGNSA. The CDR3 sequence is 15 residues long. CDR3 nucleotides: TGTGCCAGCAGCTTAGCTAGCGGGGCCCCAGAGACCCAGTACTTC. Its translation is CASSLASGAPETQYF.

This chain uses TRBV6-2 or TRBV6-3 with TRBJ1-6; TRBD1 matches 8 bases. The CDR3 consists of 20 residues. Trimming cost V 7 bases and J 7 bases; bases outside gene matches: 24. CDR1 is MNHEY, CDR2 SVGEGT, per germline. CDR3 bases: TGTGCCAGCAACGAACCCGGGACAGGTCCTATAGCGGGGATCAATTCACCCCTCCACTTT. This translates into CASNEPGTGPIAGINSPLHF.

This chain links TRBV28 with TRBJ1-1, with 7 bases lining up with TRBD1. V lost 2 bases and J lost 11; bases outside the gene matches: 17. The CDR3 loop spans 16 amino acids. Germline V CDR1 and CDR2: MDHEN, SYDVKM. The CDR3 is CASSLPRQGTRLGAFF. DNA of the CDR3: TGTGCCAGCAGTTTACCGAGACAGGGTACCCGCTTGGGGGCTTTCTTT.

The chain's CDR3 is CASSLEFVNEKLFF. The CDR3 coding sequence is TGTGCCAGCAGCTTAGAGTTTGTTAATGAAAAACTGTTTTTT. The chain couples TRBV7-8 to TRBJ1-4; D is ambiguous. The germline V and J ends were trimmed by 1 base and 4 bases, with 7 bases remaining between them. Looked up from germline, CDR1 is SGHVS and CDR2 is FQNEAQ. CDR3 size: 14 residues.

The chain carries TRBV7-9 and TRBJ2-2; maybe TRBD2 (6 bases). This CDR3 contains 15 residues. V lost 5 bases to trimming and J lost 4 bases, with 14 bases between them. Germline V CDR1 and CDR2: SEHNR, FQNEAQ (reference sequence). CDR3 bases: TGTGCCAGCAGCCCGGGACTCGACTCCACCGGGGAGCTGTTTTTT. Protein: CASSPGLDSTGELFF.